This TCR beta chain was obtained from a study of cytomegalovirus exposure and HLA in healthy donors. Points from the study as a whole: According to a later analysis, donors in an Asian-associated ancestry cluster reportedly had fewer N-insertions than the roughly 640-donor mean. TRBV6-2, TRBV6-3 and other indistinguishable V segments were excluded.

Trimming cost V 8 bases and J 4 bases; bases outside gene matches: 5. Germline values: CDR1 SNHLY, CDR2 FYNNEI. The CDR3 runs to 13 residues. Primers included in the PCR were 60 Vbeta and 13 Jbeta primers. Sequencing used immunoSEQ multiplex PCR; TCRdb keeps in-frame clones, though not all of them. This table holds around 100,000 clones, approximately 87% found once. This clone was recorded a few times. Antigen specificity is unknown. Sequencing used PBMCs. The origin of this receptor is a man aged 40-49 years in good health and CMV-seronegative. The chain joins TRBV2 to TRBJ2-1; 7 nucleotides line up with TRBD2. The chain's CDR3 is CASVGGGYNEQFF. The DNA of the CDR3 is TGTGCCAGCGTGGGCGGGGGATACAATGAGCAGTTCTTC. Based on the CDR3 plus reference TRBV2 and TRBJ2-1, the full variable domain is EPEVTQTPSHQVTQMGQEVILRCVPISNHLYFYWYRQILGQKVEFLVSFYNNEISEKSEIFDDQFSVERPDGSNFTLKIRSTKLEDSAMYFCASVGGGYNEQFFGPGTRLTVL.